The 5 T cell receptor beta chains below all came from one sample that was sequenced in a study of T cell responses to AZD1222 COVID-19 vaccine. Assay used: immunoSEQ multiplex PCR; TCRdb lists only in-frame clones, some missing. The table shows 120,000 or so clones, with over 85% occurring only once. The specimen was peripheral blood, collected 28 days after the second AZD1222 dose. Receptor source: an adult who received the AZD1222 COVID-19 vaccine.

The rearrangement uses TRBV9 and TRBJ2-3; D call uncertain. Trimming shortened V by 7 bases and J by 5 bases, and 8 bases separated the two germline ends. The CDR3 runs 11 residues. Germline values: CDR1 SGDLS, CDR2 YYNGEE. In DNA form, the CDR3 reads TGTGCCAGCGGCCCATTAGATACGCAGTATTTT. Translated: CASGPLDTQYF.

The chain employs TRBV7-8 and TRBJ2-7; 12 nucleotides line up with TRBD1. V lost 0 bases, J lost 7 bases, and 7 bases stayed unmatched. There are 16 residues in the CDR3. Germline CDR1 is SGHVS and CDR2 is FQNEAQ. In DNA, the CDR3 is TGTGCCAGCAGCTTAGCGGGGGGACAGGGGGCGAGAGAGCAGTACTTC. It specifies CASSLAGGQGAREQYF. Supplemented by reference TRBV7-8 and TRBJ2-7, the full variable domain reads GAGVSQSPRYKVAKRGQDVALRCDPISGHVSLFWYQQALGQGPEFLTYFQNEAQLDKSGLPSDRFFAERPEGSVSTLKIQRTQQEDSAVYLCASSLAGGQGAREQYFGPGTRLTVT.

The chain carries TRBV28 and TRBJ1-5, with D perhaps TRBD1 (5 bases). Germline V gives CDR1 MDHEN, CDR2 SYDVKM. The CDR3 consists of 15 residues. Trimming took off 4 bases at V and 1 base at J, with 11 bases between the two ends. CDR3 sequence: CASSSRGLSNQPQHF. CDR3 coding DNA: TGTGCCAGCAGTTCACGGGGCCTCAGCAATCAGCCCCAGCATTTT.

This clone was detected only once. This chain uses TRBV4-3 with TRBJ2-3, with D possibly being TRBD1 or TRBD2 (5 bases each). Germline lookup yields CDR1 LGHNA and CDR2 YSLEER. The V end was cut by 2 bases, the J end by 3 bases, with 15 bases between. This CDR3 contains 16 residues. The DNA of the CDR3 is TGCGCCAGCAGCCAAAGAGGGGTAGCCACTACAGATACGCAGTATTTT. Protein: CASSQRGVATTDTQYF.

This clone is a singleton in its sample. The V gene is TRBV27, the J gene TRBJ2-7; 7 nucleotides line up with TRBD1. CDR1 and CDR2 from the germline V gene are MNHEY and SMNVEV (reference sequence). Trimming at V came to 6 bases and at J to 4 bases, leaving 9 bases not matched to a gene. The CDR3 spans 14 residues. CDR3 DNA sequence: TGTGCCAGCAGGAACAGGGGAATCTTATACGAGCAGTACTTC. Its translation: CASRNRGILYEQYF.